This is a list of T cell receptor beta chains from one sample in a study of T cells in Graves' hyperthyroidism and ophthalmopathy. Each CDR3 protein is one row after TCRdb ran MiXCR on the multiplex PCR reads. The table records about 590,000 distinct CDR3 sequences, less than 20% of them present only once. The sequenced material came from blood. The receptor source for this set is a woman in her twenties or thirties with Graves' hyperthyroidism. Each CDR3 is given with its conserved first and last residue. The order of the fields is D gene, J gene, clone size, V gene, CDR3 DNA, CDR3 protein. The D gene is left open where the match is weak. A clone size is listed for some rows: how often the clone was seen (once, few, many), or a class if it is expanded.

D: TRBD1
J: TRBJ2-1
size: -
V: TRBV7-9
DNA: TGTGCCAGCAGCTTTTCGACAGGGAAGTACAATGAGCAGTTCTTC
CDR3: CASSFSTGKYNEQFF

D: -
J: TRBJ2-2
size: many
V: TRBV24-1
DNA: TGTGCCACCAGTGGTAGCACCGGGGAGCTGTTTTTT
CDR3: CATSGSTGELFF

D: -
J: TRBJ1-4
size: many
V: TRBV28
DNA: TGTGCCAGCAGTCATCAGGGGTATTCTGAAAAACTGTTTTTT
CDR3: CASSHQGYSEKLFF

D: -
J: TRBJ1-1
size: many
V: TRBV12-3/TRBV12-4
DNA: TGTGCCAGCAGCCCTCGGGTGGACGGCACTGAAGCTTTCTTT
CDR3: CASSPRVDGTEAFF

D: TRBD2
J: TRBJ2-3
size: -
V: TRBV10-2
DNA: TGCGCCAGCAGACATTCCCTGAGGCTAGCGGGAGATTGGAGCACAGATACGCAGTATTTT
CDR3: CASRHSLRLAGDWSTDTQYF

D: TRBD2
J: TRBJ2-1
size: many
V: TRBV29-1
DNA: TGCAGCGTTGTTTCCGGGACTAGCGGTACTTGGGACAATGAGCAGTTCTTC
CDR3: CSVVSGTSGTWDNEQFF

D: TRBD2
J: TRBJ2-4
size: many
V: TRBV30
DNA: TGTGCCTGGAGCCGCCCGGGACTAGCAGTAGCCAAAAACATTCAGTACTTC
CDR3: CAWSRPGLAVAKNIQYF

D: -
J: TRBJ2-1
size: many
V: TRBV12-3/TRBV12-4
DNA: TGTGCCAGCAACCCCGAGGGGCGGGACAAGCGGAATGAGCAGTTCTTC
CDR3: CASNPEGRDKRNEQFF

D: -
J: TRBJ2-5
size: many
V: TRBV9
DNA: TGTGCCAGCACCCTCGACCCCGGAGCAGAGACCCAGTACTTC
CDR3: CASTLDPGAETQYF

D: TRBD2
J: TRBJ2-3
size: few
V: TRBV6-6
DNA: TGTGCCAGCAGTTACTCGGGACTAGCGGGAGTTGGCACAGATACGCAGTATTTT
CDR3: CASSYSGLAGVGTDTQYF

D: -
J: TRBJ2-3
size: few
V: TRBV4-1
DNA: TGCGCCAGCAGCCTCAAAATGTCAGGGACGACAGATACGCAGTATTTT
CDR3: CASSLKMSGTTDTQYF

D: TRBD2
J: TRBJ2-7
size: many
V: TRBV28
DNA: TGTGCCAGCAGTTCCCCTTGGGGACTAGGCTACGAGCAGTACTTC
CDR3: CASSSPWGLGYEQYF

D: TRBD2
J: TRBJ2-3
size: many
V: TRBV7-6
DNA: TGTGCCAGCAGCTCCCCCGGGACTAGCGGGAGCCCCACAGATACGCAGTATTTT
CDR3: CASSSPGTSGSPTDTQYF

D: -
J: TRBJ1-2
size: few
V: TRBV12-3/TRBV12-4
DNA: TGTGCCAGCAGTTCGGGAAAGACGGGGTATGGCTACACCTTC
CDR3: CASSSGKTGYGYTF

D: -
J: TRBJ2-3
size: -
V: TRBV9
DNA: TGTGCCAGCAATCCGACAGGAAGCACAGATACGCAGTATTTT
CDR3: CASNPTGSTDTQYF

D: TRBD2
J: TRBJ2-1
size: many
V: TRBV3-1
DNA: TGTGCCAGCAGCCGGACTAGCCTCCTCAATGAGCAGTTCTTC
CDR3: CASSRTSLLNEQFF

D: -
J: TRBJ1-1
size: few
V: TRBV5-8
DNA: TGTGCCAGCAGCTTCACCGGGATCATGAACACTGAAGCTTTCTTT
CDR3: CASSFTGIMNTEAFF

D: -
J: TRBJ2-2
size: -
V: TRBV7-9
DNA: TGTGCCAGCAGCTTAGGGACAGCTGACGGGGAGCTGTTTTTT
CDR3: CASSLGTADGELFF

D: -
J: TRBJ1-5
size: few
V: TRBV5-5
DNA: TGTGCCAGCAGCTTGAATTGGTTTCAGCCCCAGCATTTT
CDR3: CASSLNWFQPQHF

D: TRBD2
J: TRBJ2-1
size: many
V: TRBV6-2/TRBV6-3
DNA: TGTGCCAGCAGTCGGCTAGCGGGAAGTTTCAATGAGCAGTTCTTC
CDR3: CASSRLAGSFNEQFF

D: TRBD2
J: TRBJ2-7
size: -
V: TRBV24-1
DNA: TGTGCCACCTTTGAGGGGACTAGTCGCTCCTACGAGCAGTACTTC
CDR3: CATFEGTSRSYEQYF

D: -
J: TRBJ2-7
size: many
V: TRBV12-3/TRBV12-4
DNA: TGTGCCAGCAGCATACGGCAGGGCTCCTACGAGCAGTACTTC
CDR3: CASSIRQGSYEQYF

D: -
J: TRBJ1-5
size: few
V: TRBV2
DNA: TGTGCCAGCAGTGAAGCCTATTCACAGCCCCAGCATTTT
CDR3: CASSEAYSQPQHF

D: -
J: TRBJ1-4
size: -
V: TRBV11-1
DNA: TGTGCCAGCAGCCTACCCCCCACGGAAAAACTGTTTTTT
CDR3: CASSLPPTEKLFF

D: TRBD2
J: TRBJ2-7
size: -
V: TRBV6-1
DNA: TGTGCCAGCAGCTACACTAGCGGGAGGGCTGGCGAGCAGTACTTC
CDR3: CASSYTSGRAGEQYF

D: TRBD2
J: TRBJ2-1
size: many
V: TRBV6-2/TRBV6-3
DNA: TGTGCCAGCAGCCGATCCGAGCGGGAGGGGTTCAATGAGCAGTTCTTC
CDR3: CASSRSEREGFNEQFF

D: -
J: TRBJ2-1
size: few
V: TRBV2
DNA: TGTGCCAGCAGGGGTAGCGAGCAGTTCTTC
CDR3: CASRGSEQFF

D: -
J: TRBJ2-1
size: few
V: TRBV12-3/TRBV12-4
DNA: TGTGCCAGCAGCCCCCCCTTGACCTACAATGAGCAGTTCTTC
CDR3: CASSPPLTYNEQFF

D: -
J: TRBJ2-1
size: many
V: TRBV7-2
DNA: TGTGCCAGCAGCCCTCTCGGAGGGTACAATGAGCAGTTCTTC
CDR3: CASSPLGGYNEQFF

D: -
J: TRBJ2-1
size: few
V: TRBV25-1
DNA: TGTGCCAGCAGTGGTGGGCTTGCTGAGCAGTTCTTC
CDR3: CASSGGLAEQFF

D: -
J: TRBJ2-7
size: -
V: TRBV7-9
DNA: TGTGCCAGCAGCATCCAATGGGGCAGGGGTGACTACGAGCAGTACTTC
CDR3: CASSIQWGRGDYEQYF

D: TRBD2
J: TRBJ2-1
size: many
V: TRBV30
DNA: TGTGCCTGGGGACTAGCGGGGTGGGATGAGCAGTTCTTC
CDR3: CAWGLAGWDEQFF